This note documents a single T cell receptor beta chain sequence. Its antigen is unidentified. Other DNA sequences in this specimen translate into the identical CDR3. Clones were sequenced by immunoSEQ multiplex PCR, and TCRdb holds only the in-frame ones, with some missing. Here the sample spans some 69,000 clones, around 90% being singletons. This entry belongs to a study of stem cell transplantation in POMP-related autoinflammatory disease. The wider study: Hypothesis: faulty thymoproteasomes impair CD8+ T-cell selection, skewing TRB repertoires. CD8+ T cells were low and CD4+ cells naive-skewed before transplant. Neutrophil and platelet engraftment from the graft donor was 100% through one year after transplant.

Regarding the study as a whole: In patients with PRAID, every analyzed T-cell subset tended to show lower diversity and higher clonality.

The sequences come from CD4+ T cells from PBMCs, collected after stem cell transplantation. The clonotype comes from a human patient with POMP-related autoinflammation and immune dysregulation (PRAID). Certain T cells may be donor cells from the graft.

The chain's CDR3 is CASSLGETQYF. The CDR3 bases are TGTGCCAGCAGTTTGGGAGAGACCCAGTACTTC. The chain recombines TRBV28 with TRBJ2-5; D call uncertain. Trimming removed 3 bases at V and 4 bases at J, with 3 bases between. CDR1 is MDHEN, CDR2 SYDVKM, per germline. The CDR3 loop spans 11 amino acids.